This TCR beta chain was profiled in a study of shared clonotypes between healthy human individuals. Germline CDR1 reads MRHNA; CDR2 reads SNTAGT. The CDR3 loop spans 13 amino acids. V was clipped by 6 bases and J by 2 bases; unmatched bases: 1. Clones were read by immunoSEQ multiplex PCR, and TCRdb kept only the in-frame ones, dropping some. The sample holds approximately 2.3 million clones, approximately 93% seen once. Recent vaccinations or acute infections were absent in the healthy HIV-negative adult donors. The TCR originated in a man aged 18 to 30 in good health. Some clones in this sample may be carry-over from other donors' samples. Sequencing was performed on naive CD4+ T cells from PBMCs. The subset was: CD45RA+ positively selected. The rearrangement uses TRBV6-4 and TRBJ2-3; 8 nucleotides align to TRBD1. The CDR3, as DNA: TGTGCCAGCAGCAGGGGGCCCACAGATACGCAGTATTTT. As protein: CASSRGPTDTQYF.